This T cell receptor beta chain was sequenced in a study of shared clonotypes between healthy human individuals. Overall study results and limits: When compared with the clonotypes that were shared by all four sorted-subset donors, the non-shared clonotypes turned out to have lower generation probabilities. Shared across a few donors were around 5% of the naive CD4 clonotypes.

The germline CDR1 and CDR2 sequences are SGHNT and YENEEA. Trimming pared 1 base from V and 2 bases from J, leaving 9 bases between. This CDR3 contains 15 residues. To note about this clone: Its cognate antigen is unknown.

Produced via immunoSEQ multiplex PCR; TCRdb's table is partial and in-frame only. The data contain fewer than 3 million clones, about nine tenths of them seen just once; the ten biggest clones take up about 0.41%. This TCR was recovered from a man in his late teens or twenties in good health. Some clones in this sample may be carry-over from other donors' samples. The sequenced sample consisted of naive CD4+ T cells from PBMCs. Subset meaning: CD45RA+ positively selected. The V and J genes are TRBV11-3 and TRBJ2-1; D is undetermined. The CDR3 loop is CASSLGGSTYNEQFF. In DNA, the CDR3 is TGTGCCAGCAGCTTAGGCGGTAGTACCTACAATGAGCAGTTCTTC.